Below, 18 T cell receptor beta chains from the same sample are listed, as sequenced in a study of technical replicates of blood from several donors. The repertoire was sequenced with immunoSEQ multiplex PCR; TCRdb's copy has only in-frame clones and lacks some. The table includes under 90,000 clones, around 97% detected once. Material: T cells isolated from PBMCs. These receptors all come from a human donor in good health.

CDR3 in amino acids: CASATSGRAQETQYF. In DNA form, the CDR3 reads TGTGCCAGCGCGACTAGCGGGAGGGCCCAAGAGACCCAGTACTTC. This chain uses TRBV28 with TRBJ2-5; 14 bases are shared with TRBD2. Per germline, CDR1 MDHEN and CDR2 SYDVKM. CDR3 length equals 15 residues. Trimming removed 8 bases from V and 1 base from J; junction bases left unmatched: 3.

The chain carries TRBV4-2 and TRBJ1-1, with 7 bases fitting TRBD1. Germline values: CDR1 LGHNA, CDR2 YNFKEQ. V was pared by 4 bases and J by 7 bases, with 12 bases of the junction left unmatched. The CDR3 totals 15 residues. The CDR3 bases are TGTGCCAGCAGCCCCTATTCTGACAGGGCCGGTGAAGCTTTCTTT. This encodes CASSPYSDRAGEAFF.

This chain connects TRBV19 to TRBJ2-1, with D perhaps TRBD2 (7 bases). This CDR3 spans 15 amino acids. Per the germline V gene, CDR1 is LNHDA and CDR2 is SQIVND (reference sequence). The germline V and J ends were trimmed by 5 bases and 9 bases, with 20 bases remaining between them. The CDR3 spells CASSSRLGGHTEQFF. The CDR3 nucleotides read TGTGCCAGTAGTTCCCGACTCGGGGGGCACACTGAGCAGTTCTTC.

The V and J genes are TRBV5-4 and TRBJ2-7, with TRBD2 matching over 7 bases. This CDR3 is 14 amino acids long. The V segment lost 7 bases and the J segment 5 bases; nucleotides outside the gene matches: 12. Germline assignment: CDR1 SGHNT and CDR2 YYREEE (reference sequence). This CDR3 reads CASLRGGSSDEQYF. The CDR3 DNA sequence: TGTGCCAGCCTCCGGGGCGGGAGTAGCGACGAGCAGTACTTC.

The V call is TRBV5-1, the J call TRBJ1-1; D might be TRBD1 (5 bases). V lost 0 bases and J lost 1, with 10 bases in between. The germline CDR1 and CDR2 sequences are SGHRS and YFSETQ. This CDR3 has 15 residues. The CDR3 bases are TGCGCCAGCAGCTTGGCCGGCAGGGCGAACACTGAAGCTTTCTTT. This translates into CASSLAGRANTEAFF.

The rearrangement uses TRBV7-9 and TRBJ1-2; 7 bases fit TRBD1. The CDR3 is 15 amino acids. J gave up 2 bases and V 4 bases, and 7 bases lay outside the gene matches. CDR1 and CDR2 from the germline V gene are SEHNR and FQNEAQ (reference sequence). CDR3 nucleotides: TGTGCCAGCAGCTCCCAGGGGGGAACCAACTATGGCTACACCTTC. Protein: CASSSQGGTNYGYTF.

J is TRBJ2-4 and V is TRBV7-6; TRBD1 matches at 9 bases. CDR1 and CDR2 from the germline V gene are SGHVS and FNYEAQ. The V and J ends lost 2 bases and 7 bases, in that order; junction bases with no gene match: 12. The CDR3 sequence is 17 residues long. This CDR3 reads CASSLTSPGTGLNIQYF. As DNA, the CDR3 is TGTGCCAGCAGCTTAACCAGTCCCGGGACAGGGTTGAACATTCAGTACTTC.

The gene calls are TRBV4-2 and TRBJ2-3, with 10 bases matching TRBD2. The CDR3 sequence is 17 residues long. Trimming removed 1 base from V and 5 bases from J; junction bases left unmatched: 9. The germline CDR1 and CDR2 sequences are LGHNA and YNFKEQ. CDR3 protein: CASSQAQRGGLKDTQYF. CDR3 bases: TGTGCCAGCAGCCAAGCACAGCGGGGGGGCCTGAAAGATACGCAGTATTTT.

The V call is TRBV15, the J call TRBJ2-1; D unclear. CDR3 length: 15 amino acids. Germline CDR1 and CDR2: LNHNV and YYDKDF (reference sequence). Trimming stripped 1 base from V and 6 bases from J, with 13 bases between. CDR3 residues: CATSRVGLVGNEQFF. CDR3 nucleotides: TGTGCCACCAGCAGAGTCGGTCTAGTAGGCAATGAGCAGTTCTTC.

CDR3 nucleotides: TGTGCTACTCGCAAGGGACAGGGTGGAAAAGGGAACTCCTACGAGCAGTACTTC. Translation gives CATRKGQGGKGNSYEQYF. The V call is TRBV25-1, the J call TRBJ2-7; TRBD1 aligns across 9 bases. CDR1 is MGHDK, CDR2 SYGVNS, per germline. CDR3 length: 18 residues.

The CDR3 bases are TGTGCCAGCAGTGAAGCGACCCCCGGACAGGGTGGCTACACCTTC. Its translation: CASSEATPGQGGYTF. V usage is TRBV2 and J usage is TRBJ1-2, with 8 bases matching TRBD1. This CDR3 has 15 amino acids. The V gene end was trimmed by 0 bases and the J gene end by 7 bases; junction bases not matched to a gene: 7. The V gene's germline CDR1 is SNHLY and CDR2 FYNNEI.

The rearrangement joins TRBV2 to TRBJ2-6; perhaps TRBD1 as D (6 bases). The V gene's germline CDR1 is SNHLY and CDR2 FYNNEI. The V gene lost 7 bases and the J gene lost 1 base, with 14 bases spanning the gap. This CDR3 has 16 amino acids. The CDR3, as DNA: TGTGCCAGCAAATTAGACAGGAATTCTGGGGCCAACGTCCTGACTTTC. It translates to CASKLDRNSGANVLTF.

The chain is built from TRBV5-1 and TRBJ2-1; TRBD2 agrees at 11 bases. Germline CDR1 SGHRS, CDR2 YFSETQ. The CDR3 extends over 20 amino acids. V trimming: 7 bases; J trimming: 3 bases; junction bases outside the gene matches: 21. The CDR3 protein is CASSASTDSGRALDYNEQFF. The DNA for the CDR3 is TGCGCCAGCTCCGCCTCCACTGATAGCGGGAGGGCCCTCGACTACAATGAGCAGTTCTTC.

Here the CDR3 reads CASSLGDGTENYQQYF. The CDR3 region has the DNA TGTGCCAGCAGCTTGGGGGATGGGACAGAGAACTATCAGCAGTACTTC. The V call is TRBV11-3, the J call TRBJ2-7; 7 nucleotides line up with TRBD1. Trimming took 3 bases from V and 8 from J; bases not matched to a gene: 16. The germline CDR1 and CDR2 sequences are SGHNT and YENEEA. The CDR3 runs 16 residues.

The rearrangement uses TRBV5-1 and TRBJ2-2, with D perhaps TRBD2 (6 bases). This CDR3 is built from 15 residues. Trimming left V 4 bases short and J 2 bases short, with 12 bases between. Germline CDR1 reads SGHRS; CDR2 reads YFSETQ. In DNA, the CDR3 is TGCGCCAGCAGCGATGGGGGGATAAACACCGGGGAGCTGTTTTTT. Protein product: CASSDGGINTGELFF.

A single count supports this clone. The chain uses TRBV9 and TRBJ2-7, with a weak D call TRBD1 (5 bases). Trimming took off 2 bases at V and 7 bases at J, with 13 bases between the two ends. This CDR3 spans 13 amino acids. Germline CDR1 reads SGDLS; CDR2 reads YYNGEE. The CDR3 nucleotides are TGTGCCAGCAGCGTTGCTCAGGGCGGTGAGCAGTACTTC. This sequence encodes CASSVAQGGEQYF.

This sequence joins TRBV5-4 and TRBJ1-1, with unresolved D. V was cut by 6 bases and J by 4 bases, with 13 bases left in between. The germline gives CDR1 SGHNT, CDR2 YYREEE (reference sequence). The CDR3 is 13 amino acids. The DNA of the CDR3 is TGTGCCAGCACCTCCCCCCCGGGCACTGAAGCTTTCTTT. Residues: CASTSPPGTEAFF.

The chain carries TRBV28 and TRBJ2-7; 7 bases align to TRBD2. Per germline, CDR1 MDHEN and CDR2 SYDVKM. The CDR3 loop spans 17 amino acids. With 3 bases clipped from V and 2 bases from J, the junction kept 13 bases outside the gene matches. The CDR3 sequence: CASSFGLAVNLAYEQYF. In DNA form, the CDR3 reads TGTGCCAGCAGTTTTGGGCTAGCGGTTAATCTCGCCTACGAGCAGTACTTC.